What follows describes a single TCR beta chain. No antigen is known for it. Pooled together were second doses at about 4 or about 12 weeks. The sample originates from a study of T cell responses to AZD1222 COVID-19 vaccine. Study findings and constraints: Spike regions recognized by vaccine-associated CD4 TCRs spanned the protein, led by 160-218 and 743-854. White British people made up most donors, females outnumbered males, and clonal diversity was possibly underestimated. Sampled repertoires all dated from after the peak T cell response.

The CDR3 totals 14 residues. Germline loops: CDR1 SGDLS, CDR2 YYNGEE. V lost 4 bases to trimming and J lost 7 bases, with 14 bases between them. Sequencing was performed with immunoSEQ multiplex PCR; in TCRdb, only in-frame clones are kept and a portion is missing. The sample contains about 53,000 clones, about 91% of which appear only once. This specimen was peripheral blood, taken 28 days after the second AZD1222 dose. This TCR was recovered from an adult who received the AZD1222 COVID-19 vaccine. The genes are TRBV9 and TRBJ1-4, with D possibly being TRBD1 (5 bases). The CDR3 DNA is TGTGCCAGCAGCAAGACGGGAGGGGCTGAAAAACTGTTTTTT. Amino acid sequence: CASSKTGGAEKLFF.